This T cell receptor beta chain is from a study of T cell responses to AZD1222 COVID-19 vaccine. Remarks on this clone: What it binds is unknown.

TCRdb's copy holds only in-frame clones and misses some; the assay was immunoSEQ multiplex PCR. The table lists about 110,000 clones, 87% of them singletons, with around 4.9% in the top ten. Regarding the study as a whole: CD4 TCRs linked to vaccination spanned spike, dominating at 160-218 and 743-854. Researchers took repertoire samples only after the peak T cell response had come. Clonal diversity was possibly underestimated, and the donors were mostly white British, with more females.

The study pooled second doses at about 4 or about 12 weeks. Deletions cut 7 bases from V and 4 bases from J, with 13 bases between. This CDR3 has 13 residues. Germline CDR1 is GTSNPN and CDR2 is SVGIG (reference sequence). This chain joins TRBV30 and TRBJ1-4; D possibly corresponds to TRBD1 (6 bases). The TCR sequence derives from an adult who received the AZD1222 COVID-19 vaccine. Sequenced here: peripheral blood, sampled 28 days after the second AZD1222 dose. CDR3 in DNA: TGTGCCTCTGTCTGGACAGATAATGAAAAACTGTTTTTT. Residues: CASVWTDNEKLFF.